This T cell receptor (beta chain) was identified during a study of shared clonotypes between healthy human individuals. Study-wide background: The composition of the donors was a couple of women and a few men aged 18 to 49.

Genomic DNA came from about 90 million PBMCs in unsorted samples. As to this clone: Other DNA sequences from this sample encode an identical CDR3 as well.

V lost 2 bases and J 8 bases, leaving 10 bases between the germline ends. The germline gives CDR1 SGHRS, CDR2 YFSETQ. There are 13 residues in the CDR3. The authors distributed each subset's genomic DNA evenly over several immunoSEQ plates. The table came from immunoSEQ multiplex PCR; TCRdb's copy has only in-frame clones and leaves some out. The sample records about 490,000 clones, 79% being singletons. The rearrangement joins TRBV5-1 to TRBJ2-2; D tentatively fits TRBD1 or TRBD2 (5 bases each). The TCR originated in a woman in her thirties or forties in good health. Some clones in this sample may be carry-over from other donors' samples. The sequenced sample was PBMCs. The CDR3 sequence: CASSFPGAGELFF. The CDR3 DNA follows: TGCGCCAGCAGCTTCCCCGGGGCTGGGGAGCTGTTTTTT. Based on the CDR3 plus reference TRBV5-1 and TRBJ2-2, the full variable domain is KAGVTQTPRYLIKTRGQQVTLSCSPISGHRSVSWYQQTPGQGLQFLFEYFSETQRNKGNFPGRFSGRQFSNSRSEMNVSTLELGDSALYLCASSFPGAGELFFGEGSRLTVL.